Here is one T cell receptor beta chain with its context. What it binds is not known. The time point denotes: newly diagnosed GD, antithyroid drugs for less than 3 months. PBMC-extracted RNA yielded the TCR library. The sample belongs to a study of regulatory T cells in long-lasting Graves disease. Findings and caveats of the study: Accuracy might have suffered from few samples. Persistent cases favored TRBV28, TRBJ1-2 and TRBJ2-5.

With iRepertoire HTBI primers and Arm-PCR of CDR3 regions, TCR beta libraries were built. A single record per CDR3 protein comes from TCRdb applying MiXCR to the multiplex PCR reads. The table includes roughly 400,000 distinct CDR3 sequences, about 15% detected once. The CDR3 runs 14 residues. V was pared by 0 bases and J by 3 bases, with 6 bases between. Looked up from germline, CDR1 is LGHDT and CDR2 is YNNKEL (reference sequence). These data were likewise used in another study, on T cells in Graves' hyperthyroidism and ophthalmopathy. Turning to that study: Those with hyperthyroidism were 18 to 65 years old, newly diagnosed, and ill for under 2 months.

The genes are TRBV3-1 and TRBJ2-1; D is perhaps TRBD2 (5 bases). Specimen: peripheral blood mononuclear cells (PBMCs), collected at new diagnosis, from a patient treated with antithyroid drugs. The receptor's source is a woman aged 40-49 years with Graves disease. CDR3 DNA sequence: TGTGCCAGCAGCCAAGATGAGGGCTACAATGAGCAGTTCTTC. As protein: CASSQDEGYNEQFF.